Listed below are T cell receptor beta chains from one sample, sequenced in a study of T cells in tuberculosis. Here immunoSEQ multiplex PCR was the method, and the copy in TCRdb shows in-frame clones only, minus some. The data contain 50,000 to 65,000 clones, around 90% of them seen just once; the ten biggest clones take up 20% to 25%. Sequencing was carried out using CD1b-GMM tetramer-negative cells sorted from PBMCs. The receptors derive from an adult woman with latent tuberculosis. Each CDR3 is given with its conserved first and last residue. D genes are given only for firm matches. Part of the rows lack a size; the others show once, few, many or a class for expanded clones.

cdr3_nt cdr3_aa j_call d_call clone_size v_call
TGCGCCAGCAGCGGGAAACCACTAGCGGGGGGATCTGGGGCCAACGTCCTGACTTTC CASSGKPLAGGSGANVLTF TRBJ2-6 TRBD2 - TRBV5-1
TGTGCCAGCAGCCTGGGACAGGGACTATACAATGAGCAGTTCTTC CASSLGQGLYNEQFF TRBJ2-1 TRBD1 - TRBV28
TGTGCCAGCAGTCCCCCGGGAGGGGGCGGCTATGGCTACACCTTC CASSPPGGGGYGYTF TRBJ1-2 TRBD1 once TRBV27
TGTGCCAGCAGAAAGGAGCTAGCGGGTACCTACGAGCAGTACTTC CASRKELAGTYEQYF TRBJ2-7 TRBD2 - TRBV7-6
TGTGCCAGCAGTGGGAGGGACAGCTACGAGCAGTACTTC CASSGRDSYEQYF TRBJ2-7 - - TRBV25-1
TGTGCCAGTAGTAGGCCAGGAATGTACAGGGATGGCTACACCTTC CASSRPGMYRDGYTF TRBJ1-2 - - TRBV19
TGTGCCAGTAGTATAGGGGGAGGAACTGAAGCTTTCTTT CASSIGGGTEAFF TRBJ1-1 - - TRBV19
TGTGCCAGCAGCGCGGAGGGGGTAGCGGGGGTTTCAGAGCAGTTCTTC CASSAEGVAGVSEQFF TRBJ2-1 TRBD2 - TRBV4-2
TGTGCCAGCAGTGAAGGGGTTTCAGGAGGTTACTCCGGGGAGCTGTTTTTT CASSEGVSGGYSGELFF TRBJ2-2 - few TRBV2
TGTGCCAGCAGCTCCCTCGGTTTCGGGGGAGGCTACGAGCAGTACTTC CASSSLGFGGGYEQYF TRBJ2-7 - - TRBV11-1
TGTGCCAGCAGCTTACAGGCAACTAATGAAAAACTGTTTTTT CASSLQATNEKLFF TRBJ1-4 - - TRBV5-6
TGTGCCAGCAGCTACGCAGGGTATGTGCCCCAGCATTTT CASSYAGYVPQHF TRBJ1-5 - once TRBV7-9
TGTGCCAGTAGCTCGGGATACTCCTACGAGCAGTACTTC CASSSGYSYEQYF TRBJ2-7 - - TRBV19
TGTGCCAGCAGCTTCGCGGGAGCGACGTACGAGCAGTACTTC CASSFAGATYEQYF TRBJ2-7 TRBD2 - TRBV11-2
TGTGCCAGCAGCTTAGGCCAGGGGAATGAAGCTTTCTTT CASSLGQGNEAFF TRBJ1-1 - - TRBV13